The 15 T cell receptor beta chains below come from one sample, sequenced in a study of cytomegalovirus exposure and HLA in healthy donors. PCR was performed using 60 Vbeta and 13 Jbeta primers. Data came from immunoSEQ multiplex PCR; TCRdb stores just in-frame clones and leaves some out. The sample carries 150,000 to 180,000 clones, about 80% recorded once. The sequencing sample was made of PBMCs. The receptors were gathered from a woman aged 35 to 49 in good health and CMV-seronegative.

The V call is TRBV6-5, the J call TRBJ2-7; the D gene is possibly TRBD1 (5 bases). With 0 bases removed from V and 6 bases from J, the gap between germline ends came to 12 bases. Germline V gene lookup returns CDR1 MNHEY and CDR2 SVGAGI. CDR3 length equals 14 residues. The DNA of the CDR3 is TGTGCCAGCAGTTACTCGTCAGGGCTTCTCGAGCAGTACTTC. It encodes CASSYSSGLLEQYF.

This clone occurred a few times. The chain uses TRBV6-1 and TRBJ1-1; D is unresolved. V gave up 1 base and J gave up 7 bases, with 10 bases separating them. CDR1 and CDR2 (germline): MNHNS, SASEGT. The CDR3 sequence is 13 residues long. The CDR3 here is CASSEVAANEAFF. CDR3 sequence (DNA): TGTGCCAGCAGTGAAGTGGCAGCGAATGAAGCTTTCTTT.

This clone has only one observation. The V call is TRBV30, the J call TRBJ1-1; 8 nucleotides agree with TRBD1. The junction had 2 bases not matched to a gene; V was cut back by 4 bases and J by 1 base. The CDR3 has 13 amino acids. CDR1 is GTSNPN, CDR2 SVGIG, per germline (reference sequence). The CDR3 spells CAWIRGRNTEAFF. The CDR3 region has the DNA TGTGCCTGGATCAGGGGGCGGAACACTGAAGCTTTCTTT.

This clone was counted once. V is TRBV5-8 and J is TRBJ2-7; 7 bases align to TRBD1. V was clipped by 2 bases and J by 0 bases; unmatched bases: 8. CDR1 is SGHTS and CDR2 is YDEGEE in the germline V gene. The CDR3 is 16 amino acids. CDR3 residues: CASSFATGKSSYEQYF. The CDR3, as DNA: TGTGCCAGCAGCTTTGCGACAGGGAAAAGCTCCTACGAGCAGTACTTC.

The J gene is TRBJ2-7, the V gene TRBV10-1; D perhaps matches TRBD1 (6 bases). The CDR3 has 14 amino acids. In germline, CDR1 is WNHNN, CDR2 SYGVQD (reference sequence). With 5 bases removed from V and 1 base from J, the gap between germline ends came to 12 bases. CDR3 bases: TGCGCCAGCAGTTCCTCCAGGGGATCCTACGAGCAGTACTTC. It specifies CASSSSRGSYEQYF.

V and J are TRBV6-5 and TRBJ2-7; 10 bases map to TRBD2. This CDR3 is 15 amino acids long. V was pared by 0 bases and J by 2 bases, with 1 base of the junction left unmatched. The V gene's germline CDR1 is MNHEY and CDR2 SVGAGI. CDR3 bases: TGTGCCAGCAGTTACTCTACTAGCGGGGCCTACGAGCAGTACTTC. Translating gives CASSYSTSGAYEQYF.

The CDR3, as DNA: TGTGCCAGCAGCTTTCAGGGTAGCACAGATACGCAGTATTTT. This encodes CASSFQGSTDTQYF. The rearrangement uses TRBV5-4 and TRBJ2-3, with D possibly TRBD1 on 5 matching bases. Trimming stripped 2 bases from V and 0 bases from J, with 7 bases between. Germline values: CDR1 SGHNT, CDR2 YYREEE (reference sequence). The CDR3 length is 14 residues.

This chain links TRBV28 with TRBJ2-3; D unclear. The ends were cut back, 6 bases at V and 6 bases at J, with 19 bases in the middle. The CDR3 totals 15 residues. Per germline, CDR1 MDHEN and CDR2 SYDVKM. Written as DNA, the CDR3 is TGTGCCAGCAGGGATCCGGGTCCCATATACGATACGCAGTATTTT. Its translation is CASRDPGPIYDTQYF.

This clone turned up a few times. Within the sample, other DNA sequences also encode this same CDR3. This chain uses TRBV7-9 with TRBJ2-1; no definite D call. V lost 6 bases to trimming and J lost 7 bases, with 4 bases between them. Germline CDR1 reads SEHNR; CDR2 reads FQNEAQ (reference sequence). This CDR3 has 10 amino acids. The CDR3, as DNA: TGTGCCAGCAGTCCGAATGAGCAGTTCTTC. Its protein product is CASSPNEQFF. Complete variable domain (other parts from reference TRBV7-9 and TRBJ2-1): DTGVSQNPRHKITKRGQNVTFRCDPISEHNRLYWYRQTLGQGPEFLTYFQNEAQLEKSRLLSDRFSAERPKGSFSTLEIQRTEQGDSAMYLCASSPNEQFFGPGTRLTVL.

The rearrangement joins TRBV4-2 to TRBJ2-5, with 7 bases identical to TRBD2. V shed 4 bases and J 5 bases; nucleotides not matched to a gene: 19. The CDR3 sequence is 18 residues long. Germline CDR1 LGHNA, CDR2 YNFKEQ. Here the CDR3 reads CASSPAVISGTSVETQYF. The CDR3 DNA reads as TGTGCCAGCAGCCCCGCCGTCATTTCAGGTACTAGCGTTGAGACCCAGTACTTC.

V usage is TRBV6-5 and J usage is TRBJ1-1, with 10 bases fitting TRBD1. CDR3 length equals 15 residues. CDR1 and CDR2 (germline): MNHEY, SVGAGI. V lost 4 bases to trimming and J lost 4 bases; unmatched junction nucleotides: 6. CDR3 nucleotide sequence: TGTGCCAGCAGTTTTACTAGGACAGGGGGCACTGAAGCTTTCTTT. This translates into CASSFTRTGGTEAFF.

V usage is TRBV11-2 and J usage is TRBJ1-1; 9 bases line up with TRBD1. Trimming took 1 base from V and 3 from J; bases not matched to a gene: 9. The CDR3 runs 17 residues. Per the germline V gene, CDR1 is SGHAT and CDR2 is FQNNGV. CDR3 in amino acids: CASSLGFTGGIDTEAFF. The CDR3 DNA follows: TGTGCCAGCAGCTTAGGGTTTACAGGGGGCATCGACACTGAAGCTTTCTTT.

The CDR3 protein is CASSGGVGGGYEQYF. In nucleotides, the CDR3 is TGTGCCTCCTCCGGGGGGGTTGGCGGCGGGTACGAGCAGTACTTC. J is TRBJ2-7 and V is TRBV10-3; 8 bases agree with TRBD2. This CDR3 is built from 15 residues. Germline V gives CDR1 ENHRY, CDR2 SYGVKD. The junction had 16 bases not matched to a gene; V was cut back by 11 bases and J by 4 bases.

The rearrangement uses TRBV11-3 and TRBJ2-1; no definite D call. Germline-derived CDR1 and CDR2 are SGHNT and YENEEA. V lost 1 base, J lost 8 bases, and 9 bases lay in between. This CDR3 is built from 13 residues. CDR3 coding DNA: TGTGCCAGCAGCTTAGGCCCCCTACATGAGCAGTTCTTC. Translated, it gives CASSLGPLHEQFF.

V and J are TRBV5-1 and TRBJ2-2; D might be TRBD2 (5 bases). The germline V gene encodes CDR1 SGHRS and CDR2 YFSETQ. The V gene lost 7 bases and the J gene lost 1 base, with 11 bases spanning the gap. The CDR3 has 14 amino acids. CDR3 bases: TGCGCCAGCCAAGAACGGGGGAACACCGGGGAGCTGTTTTTT. Its translation is CASQERGNTGELFF.